The next 17 T cell receptor beta chains were all read from a single sample in a study of blood T cell repertoires in COVID-19. Profiled with immunoSEQ multiplex PCR; TCRdb holds only in-frame clones, not every one. This sample has more than 60,000 clones; about nine tenths occur once, and the top ten carry about a fifth. Material for sequencing was peripheral blood. The receptors come from a woman in her 50s with active or convalescent COVID-19.

The rearrangement uses TRBV2 and TRBJ1-6, with 7 bases aligning to TRBD1. Germline CDR1 SNHLY, CDR2 FYNNEI. With 7 bases clipped from V and 8 bases from J, the junction kept 5 bases outside the gene matches. There are 13 residues in the CDR3. As DNA, the CDR3 is TGTGCCAGCAACCGGGACAGTTATTCACCCCTCCACTTT. It encodes CASNRDSYSPLHF.

The V and J genes are TRBV7-9 and TRBJ2-7; a possible D gene is TRBD1 (5 bases). Germline loops: CDR1 SEHNR, CDR2 FQNEAQ (reference sequence). This CDR3 contains 14 residues. The V end lost 8 bases, the J end lost 0 bases, and 14 bases lay between the germline ends. The CDR3 is CASAKGQSSYEQYF. The CDR3 nucleotides read TGTGCCAGCGCCAAGGGGCAAAGCTCCTACGAGCAGTACTTC.

Only a few counts were recorded for this clone. The chain's CDR3 is CASSDTRDTGELFF. The CDR3 DNA is TGTGCCAGCAGTGATACTAGGGACACCGGGGAGCTGTTTTTT. The V call is TRBV2, the J call TRBJ2-2; tentative D call: TRBD2 (5 bases). This CDR3 contains 14 residues. CDR1 and CDR2 from the germline V gene are SNHLY and FYNNEI. The V gene lost 3 bases and the J gene lost 3 bases, with 8 bases spanning the gap.

The V gene is TRBV7-9, the J gene TRBJ1-2; D not resolved. CDR1 SEHNR and CDR2 FQNEAQ come from the germline V gene (reference sequence). The CDR3 length is 12 residues. V was shortened by 5 bases and J by 7 bases, with 11 bases between the two germline ends. The CDR3 DNA sequence: TGTGCCAGCAGCCCTGTAGAATTTGGCTACACCTTC. This gives the protein CASSPVEFGYTF.

The table lists this clone with a count of one. J is TRBJ2-7 and V is TRBV11-2, with TRBD2 matching 9 bases. V was clipped by 6 bases and J by 6 bases; unmatched bases: 9. The CDR3 consists of 14 residues. The germline V gene encodes CDR1 SGHAT and CDR2 FQNNGV. CDR3 sequence (DNA): TGTGCCAGCAGTAGCACGGGCGGGAGGGCCGAGCAGTACTTC. This codes for CASSSTGGRAEQYF.

This clone was observed a few times. CDR3 nucleotides: TGCGCCAGCAGTAGTATGCGACTAGCGGGGTATAGTTATATCAATGAGCAGTTCTTC. Encoded protein: CASSSMRLAGYSYINEQFF. V is TRBV10-1 and J is TRBJ2-1, with TRBD2 matching 11 bases. Looked up from germline, CDR1 is WNHNN and CDR2 is SYGVQD (reference sequence). The CDR3 loop spans 19 amino acids. V lost 5 bases and J lost 6; bases outside the gene matches: 18.

The chain recombines TRBV18 with TRBJ1-3, with D uncertain. The ends were cut back, 6 bases at V and 0 bases at J, with 6 bases in the middle. CDR3 length: 13 amino acids. Germline CDR1 KGHSH, CDR2 LQKENI. In nucleotides, the CDR3 is TGTGCCAGCTCCCGAGGCTCTGGAAACACCATATATTTT. Its translation is CASSRGSGNTIYF.

CDR3: CASSLDRGRGYGYTF. CDR3 nucleotides: TGTGCCAGCAGCTTAGATCGGGGTCGTGGCTATGGCTACACCTTC. The chain employs TRBV7-8 and TRBJ1-2; no clear D gene. There are 15 residues in the CDR3. Deletions cut 1 base from V and 4 bases from J, with 13 bases between. Germline V gene sequence: CDR1 SGHVS, CDR2 FQNEAQ.

This clone turned up a few times. V usage is TRBV5-4 and J usage is TRBJ2-7, with 9 bases aligning to TRBD2. The V gene's germline CDR1 is SGHNT and CDR2 YYREEE (reference sequence). The V and J ends lost 1 base and 5 bases, in that order; junction bases with no gene match: 4. CDR3 length: 14 residues. Written as DNA, the CDR3 is TGTGCCAGCAGCTTGATTAGCGGGAGCGACGAGCAGTACTTC. This gives the protein CASSLISGSDEQYF.

This rearrangement joins TRBV7-9 to TRBJ2-2, with D possibly being TRBD2 (6 bases). This CDR3 has 16 amino acids. V was trimmed by 5 bases and J by 1 base, leaving 14 bases between them. Germline V gene sequence: CDR1 SEHNR, CDR2 FQNEAQ (reference sequence). The CDR3 coding sequence is TGTGCCAGCAGCACTGGGACCGGGGGGAACACCGGGGAGCTGTTTTTT. Translation gives CASSTGTGGNTGELFF.

The genes are TRBV4-1 and TRBJ2-7; the match to TRBD2 covers 14 bases. The length of the CDR3 is 17 residues. V gave up 3 bases and J gave up 9 bases; unmatched junction bases: 13. Germline values: CDR1 MGHRA, CDR2 YSYEKL. The CDR3 region is CASSQSGTSGRAVVQYF. CDR3 nucleotides: TGCGCCAGCAGCCAGTCCGGGACTAGCGGGAGAGCGGTCGTGCAGTACTTC.

This chain links TRBV15 with TRBJ1-4; 9 nucleotides agree with TRBD1. The V gene's germline CDR1 is LNHNV and CDR2 YYDKDF (reference sequence). The trim removed 3 bases at V and 6 bases at J, leaving 11 bases unmatched. This CDR3 region has 17 residues. The CDR3 is CATSRQLTGGGYEKLFF. The CDR3 coding sequence is TGTGCCACCAGCAGGCAGCTGACAGGGGGTGGATATGAAAAACTGTTTTTT.

The V call is TRBV28, the J call TRBJ1-1; D is possibly TRBD1 (5 bases). Germline CDR1 reads MDHEN; CDR2 reads SYDVKM. Trimming pared 3 bases from V and 12 bases from J, leaving 14 bases between. The CDR3 totals 12 residues. In DNA form, the CDR3 reads TGTGCCAGCAGTTTGGCAGGGTACGAAACTTTCTTT. Protein sequence: CASSLAGYETFF. The full variable domain, its missing parts supplied by reference TRBV28 and TRBJ1-1, is DVKVTQSSRYLVKRTGEKVFLECVQDMDHENMFWYRQDPGLGLRLIYFSYDVKMKEKGDIPEGYSVSREKKERFSLILESASTNQTSMYLCASSLAGYETFFGQGTRLTVV.

The J gene is TRBJ2-1, the V gene TRBV27; TRBD1 agrees at 9 bases. J was trimmed by 7 bases and V by 7 bases; bases with no gene match: 14. The V gene's germline CDR1 is MNHEY and CDR2 SMNVEV (reference sequence). This CDR3 spans 16 amino acids. In DNA form, the CDR3 reads TGTGCCAGCACTCCCTTCCGGGACAGGGTTCTAAATGAGCAGTTCTTC. It is translated as CASTPFRDRVLNEQFF.

The J gene is TRBJ2-2, the V gene TRBV6-5, with 7 bases lining up with TRBD1. The CDR3 length is 15 residues. With V trimmed by 0 bases and J by 5 bases, 3 bases remained unmatched. Germline values: CDR1 MNHEY, CDR2 SVGAGI. CDR3 loop: CASSYSETGTGELFF. The CDR3 region has the DNA TGTGCCAGCAGTTACTCGGAGACAGGGACCGGGGAGCTGTTTTTT.

The chain carries TRBV5-4 and TRBJ2-7, with 14 bases aligning to TRBD2. The CDR3 has 15 residues. Trimming removed 3 bases from V and 6 bases from J; junction bases left unmatched: 5. The V gene's germline CDR1 is SGHNT and CDR2 YYREEE (reference sequence). This chain's CDR3 is CASSWGGLAGAEQYF. CDR3 bases: TGTGCCAGCAGCTGGGGGGGACTAGCGGGAGCCGAGCAGTACTTC.

This chain uses TRBV11-2 with TRBJ2-3; TRBD2 matches at 7 bases. The V and J ends lost 5 bases and 2 bases, in that order; junction bases with no gene match: 7. This CDR3 is built from 15 residues. Germline CDR1 reads SGHAT; CDR2 reads FQNNGV. The CDR3 nucleotides read TGTGCCAGCAGCCCACCGGGGGGATACACAGATACGCAGTATTTT. Protein sequence: CASSPPGGYTDTQYF.